The rows below give T cell receptor beta chains drawn from one sample of a study of Ad26.COV2.S vaccination and SARS-CoV-2 variants. Only in-frame clones appear in the TCRdb table, and some are missing; sequencing was by immunoSEQ multiplex PCR. This sample yields fewer than 400,000 clones, of which about 85% are seen a single time; 3% to 3.5% belongs to the top ten. Sequencing was performed on peripheral blood, taken in a trial of Ad26.COV2.S vaccine versus placebo. Receptors were obtained from a person between 18 and 65 years old who received the Ad26.COV2.S COVID-19 vaccine or a placebo. The conserved cysteine and the conserved F or W are not part of the CDR3 here. Fields, in order: J gene, V gene, CDR3 protein.

TRBJ1-4 | TRBV28 | ASKRLGEKLF
TRBJ1-1 | TRBV10-3 | AIRGSTEAF
TRBJ1-2 | TRBV30 | AWSARGGYAGGYT
TRBJ2-7 | TRBV20-1 | SARRGYEQY
TRBJ2-2 | TRBV30 | AWSSNTGELF
TRBJ1-1 | TRBV29-1 | SVSGGAINTEAF
TRBJ2-1 | TRBV20-1 | SAKQVQGQF
TRBJ1-5 | TRBV4-1 | ASSQGHLTHQPQH
TRBJ1-5 | TRBV27 | ASSFYSNQPQH
TRBJ1-4 | TRBV11-2 | ASSLVERGQSNEKLF
TRBJ1-2 | TRBV6-5 | ASSSTRDYGYT
TRBJ1-1 | TRBV13 | ASSLPQGLNTEAF
TRBJ1-2 | TRBV5-1 | ASSLDSKGGYT
TRBJ1-1 | TRBV5-4 | ASSLGRTEAF
TRBJ2-3 | TRBV5-1 | ASSTGTASDTQY
TRBJ2-7 | TRBV24-1 | ATSDSGSYEQY
TRBJ2-7 | TRBV6-5 | ASRHDRGEQY
TRBJ1-4 | TRBV30 | AWSQGQGPFGEKLF
TRBJ1-1 | TRBV19 | ASGLTGNTEAF
TRBJ1-1 | TRBV3-1/TRBV3-2 | ASSQDQGIEAF
TRBJ1-2 | TRBV6-2/TRBV6-3 | ASSTGLHGYT
TRBJ2-3 | TRBV9 | ASSVGQWGTDTQY
TRBJ2-3 | TRBV19 | ASKRGGQLRTDTQY
TRBJ1-1 | TRBV5-1 | ASSLGTEAF
TRBJ1-4 | TRBV19 | ASSDRAANEKLF
TRBJ2-1 | TRBV4-3 | ASSQDLGAGGKNEQF
TRBJ1-1 | TRBV5-1 | ASSLSGGRGTEAF
TRBJ2-1 | TRBV13 | ASSVRPRGQGSYNEQF
TRBJ1-1 | TRBV7-9 | ASSLGTEAF
TRBJ2-6 | TRBV6-5 | ASSYRGVGANVLT
TRBJ1-1 | TRBV30 | AWSVVRNTEAF
TRBJ2-3 | TRBV5-1 | ASSLGVGTDTQY
TRBJ2-5 | TRBV6-2/TRBV6-3 | ASSYSVTAGRQETQY
TRBJ1-1 | TRBV6-5 | ANRRQGANTEAF
TRBJ1-2 | TRBV2 | ASTPVLRQGRDSYGYT
TRBJ2-2 | TRBV7-9 | ASSSRADTGELF
TRBJ2-7 | TRBV6-2/TRBV6-3 | ASSLGEAEYEQY
TRBJ2-3 | TRBV15 | ATSSPPGESTDTQY
TRBJ2-1 | TRBV11-2 | ASRSTRVVAQF
TRBJ2-5 | TRBV4-3 | ASSQEIGQGGETQY
TRBJ2-3 | TRBV7-6 | ASSLGGGVDTQY